What follows are 3 T cell receptor beta chains derived from one specimen sequenced in a study of CD4 T cells in relation to SARS-CoV-2 and coronaviruses (dated by TCRdb to the early 2020s). These TCRs are of unknown antigen specificity. CD4+ T cells from unexposed donors were collected before the COVID-19 pandemic (2011-2018). After around eleven days of culture, CD4+ T cells were isolated with the EasySep CD4+ T cell isolation kit. Libraries were prepared through the immunoSEQ multiplex PCR assay. TCRdb took over this immuneACCESS table, retaining in-frame rearrangements with V and J assigned. Such tables are incomplete; in checked studies, under half of the missing clones stem from an unresolved V gene, and the remainder is unexplained. This sample has 26,000 or so clones in its table, and roughly 69% of those were observed once. The ten largest clones represent under 30% of the sample. The sequencing sample was made of CD4+ T cells from PBMCs, cultured in vitro. These receptors were collected from a human donor in good health.

This chain uses TRBV11-2 with TRBJ2-3; D is possibly TRBD1 or TRBD2 (5 bases each). The CDR3 spans 15 residues. Germline CDR1 SGHAT, CDR2 FQNNGV. V gave up 5 bases and J gave up 0 bases, with 12 bases separating them. In DNA, the CDR3 is TGTGCCAGCAGCACCGGGACGGGAAGCACAGATACGCAGTATTTT. It encodes CASSTGTGSTDTQYF.

The chain combines TRBV13 with TRBJ2-7; TRBD2 agrees at 13 bases. Germline V gene sequence: CDR1 PRHDT, CDR2 FYEKMQ (reference sequence). This CDR3 contains 18 residues. J lost 0 bases, V lost 4 bases, and 9 bases had no gene match. CDR3 bases: TGTGCCAGCAGCTCCAGACTAGCGGGGGGCTTTAGCTCCTACGAGCAGTACTTC. It encodes CASSSRLAGGFSSYEQYF.

V gene TRBV19 combines with J gene TRBJ1-5; the D gene is possibly TRBD1 (5 bases). V was pared by 7 bases and J by 7 bases, with 23 bases between. The germline V gene encodes CDR1 LNHDA and CDR2 SQIVND (reference sequence). This CDR3 spans 16 amino acids. This chain's CDR3 is CASTPLRGQVGQPQHF. The CDR3 DNA sequence: TGTGCCAGTACCCCATTGAGGGGCCAAGTCGGGCAGCCCCAGCATTTT.